This T cell receptor beta chain originates from a study of blood T cell repertoires in COVID-19. Overall study context: Both acute and convalescent COVID-19 samples were obtained from the United States, Italy and Spain. Sample material is recorded as cDNA or gDNA derived from T cells, B-cell-depleted T cells, or PBMCs.

Germline V gene lookup returns CDR1 MNHEY and CDR2 SMNVEV (reference sequence). The CDR3 is 13 amino acids. Deletions cut 5 bases from V and 10 bases from J, with 17 bases between. Original methodology: From reference gene primer amplification, estimates of nucleated cell counts were derived. The method was immunoSEQ multiplex PCR; TCRdb's version includes in-frame clones alone and lacks a portion of them. V, J and clone size reflect that table, while D and trimming were determined from the DNA. This sample yields about 160,000 clones, of which more than 80% are seen a single time; roughly a tenth belongs to the top ten.

The chain recombines TRBV27 with TRBJ2-5; tentatively, D is TRBD2 (5 bases). The receptor comes from a human donor in a cohort sampled during active COVID-19. The sequenced material came from peripheral blood. CDR3: CASSAFSVGIQYF. CDR3 nucleotide sequence: TGTGCCAGCAGTGCCTTTTCCGTCGGGATCCAGTACTTC.